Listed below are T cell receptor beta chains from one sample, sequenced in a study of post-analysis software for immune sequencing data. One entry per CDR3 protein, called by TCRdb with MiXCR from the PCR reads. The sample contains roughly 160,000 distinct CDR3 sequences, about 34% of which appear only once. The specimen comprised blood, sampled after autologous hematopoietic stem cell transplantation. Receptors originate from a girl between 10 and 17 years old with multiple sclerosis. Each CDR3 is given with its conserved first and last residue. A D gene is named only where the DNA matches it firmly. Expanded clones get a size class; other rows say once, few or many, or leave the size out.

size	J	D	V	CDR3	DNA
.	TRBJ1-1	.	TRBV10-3	CAIRNENTEAFF	TGTGCCATCAGGAATGAAAACACTGAAGCTTTCTTT
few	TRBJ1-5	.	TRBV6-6	CTSSPTVSSNQPQHF	TGTACCAGCAGTCCAACAGTGTCTAGCAATCAGCCCCAGCATTTT
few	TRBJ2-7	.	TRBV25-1	CASSERQAGSYEQYF	TGTGCCAGCAGTGAACGACAGGCCGGCTCCTACGAGCAGTACTTC
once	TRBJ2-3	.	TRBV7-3	CASSLEGTQADTQYF	TGTGCCAGCAGCTTAGAGGGAACGCAGGCAGATACGCAGTATTTT
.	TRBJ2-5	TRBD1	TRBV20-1	CSAPDRRKTQYF	TGCAGTGCCCCGGACAGGAGAAAGACCCAGTACTTC
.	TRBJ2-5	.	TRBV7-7	CANRAPRYQETQYF	TGTGCGAATCGCGCTCCTAGGTACCAAGAGACCCAGTACTTC
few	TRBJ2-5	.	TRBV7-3	CASSLRGLETQYF	TGTGCCAGCAGCTTAAGAGGGCTAGAGACCCAGTACTTC
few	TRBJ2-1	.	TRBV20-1	CSAPPSGRDNEQFF	TGCAGTGCCCCCCCCTCGGGACGGGACAATGAGCAGTTCTTC
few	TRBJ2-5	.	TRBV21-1	CACLYGNPRTGRETQYF	TGTGCCTGCTTATACGGGAACCCCCGTACCGGTAGGGAGACCCAGTACTTC
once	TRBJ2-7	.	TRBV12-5	CASASGPSGQQYF	TGTGCTAGTGCCTCTGGGCCCTCGGGACAGCAGTACTTC
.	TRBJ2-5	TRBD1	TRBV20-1	CSARETGGVQWQYF	TGCAGTGCTAGAGAAACAGGGGGCGTCCAATGGCAGTACTTC
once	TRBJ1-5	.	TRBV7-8	CASSLGRSNQPQHF	TGTGCCAGCAGCTTAGGACGGAGTAATCAGCCCCAGCATTTT
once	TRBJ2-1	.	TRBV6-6	CASIRRNEQFF	TGTGCCAGCATTAGGCGGAATGAGCAGTTCTTC
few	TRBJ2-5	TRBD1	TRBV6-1	CASSGQGPQETQYF	TGTGCCAGCAGTGGACAGGGGCCGCAAGAGACCCAGTACTTC
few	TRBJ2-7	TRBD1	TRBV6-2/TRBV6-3	CASSYSWTGYYEQYF	TGTGCCAGCAGTTACTCTTGGACAGGATATTACGAGCAGTACTTC
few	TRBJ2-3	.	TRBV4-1	CASSQGEVTDTQYF	TGCGCCAGCAGCCAGGGGGAAGTCACAGATACGCAGTATTTT
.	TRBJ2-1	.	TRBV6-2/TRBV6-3	CASTPFGGAEQFF	TGTGCCAGCACTCCCTTTGGGGGGGCTGAGCAGTTCTTC
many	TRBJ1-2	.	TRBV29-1	CSAAVRGYGYTF	TGCAGCGCCGCGGTCAGGGGCTATGGCTACACCTTC
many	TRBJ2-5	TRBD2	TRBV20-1	CSARDRIAGVGQYF	TGCAGTGCTAGAGATCGGATAGCGGGAGTAGGGCAGTACTTC
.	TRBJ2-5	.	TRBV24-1	CATSVVRGQQETQYF	TGTGCCACCAGTGTGGTCCGGGGCCAGCAAGAGACCCAGTACTTC
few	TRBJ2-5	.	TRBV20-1	CSALGGETQYF	TGCAGTGCCCTTGGTGGTGAGACCCAGTACTTC
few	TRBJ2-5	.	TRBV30	CAWSFSAQETQYF	TGTGCCTGGAGTTTTAGCGCACAAGAGACCCAGTACTTC
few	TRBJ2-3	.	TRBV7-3	CASSLSRSTDTQYF	TGTGCCAGCAGCTTGAGCAGGAGCACAGATACGCAGTATTTT
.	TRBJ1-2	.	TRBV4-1	CASSQDPGTNYGYTF	TGCGCCAGCAGCCAAGATCCGGGGACTAACTATGGCTACACCTTC